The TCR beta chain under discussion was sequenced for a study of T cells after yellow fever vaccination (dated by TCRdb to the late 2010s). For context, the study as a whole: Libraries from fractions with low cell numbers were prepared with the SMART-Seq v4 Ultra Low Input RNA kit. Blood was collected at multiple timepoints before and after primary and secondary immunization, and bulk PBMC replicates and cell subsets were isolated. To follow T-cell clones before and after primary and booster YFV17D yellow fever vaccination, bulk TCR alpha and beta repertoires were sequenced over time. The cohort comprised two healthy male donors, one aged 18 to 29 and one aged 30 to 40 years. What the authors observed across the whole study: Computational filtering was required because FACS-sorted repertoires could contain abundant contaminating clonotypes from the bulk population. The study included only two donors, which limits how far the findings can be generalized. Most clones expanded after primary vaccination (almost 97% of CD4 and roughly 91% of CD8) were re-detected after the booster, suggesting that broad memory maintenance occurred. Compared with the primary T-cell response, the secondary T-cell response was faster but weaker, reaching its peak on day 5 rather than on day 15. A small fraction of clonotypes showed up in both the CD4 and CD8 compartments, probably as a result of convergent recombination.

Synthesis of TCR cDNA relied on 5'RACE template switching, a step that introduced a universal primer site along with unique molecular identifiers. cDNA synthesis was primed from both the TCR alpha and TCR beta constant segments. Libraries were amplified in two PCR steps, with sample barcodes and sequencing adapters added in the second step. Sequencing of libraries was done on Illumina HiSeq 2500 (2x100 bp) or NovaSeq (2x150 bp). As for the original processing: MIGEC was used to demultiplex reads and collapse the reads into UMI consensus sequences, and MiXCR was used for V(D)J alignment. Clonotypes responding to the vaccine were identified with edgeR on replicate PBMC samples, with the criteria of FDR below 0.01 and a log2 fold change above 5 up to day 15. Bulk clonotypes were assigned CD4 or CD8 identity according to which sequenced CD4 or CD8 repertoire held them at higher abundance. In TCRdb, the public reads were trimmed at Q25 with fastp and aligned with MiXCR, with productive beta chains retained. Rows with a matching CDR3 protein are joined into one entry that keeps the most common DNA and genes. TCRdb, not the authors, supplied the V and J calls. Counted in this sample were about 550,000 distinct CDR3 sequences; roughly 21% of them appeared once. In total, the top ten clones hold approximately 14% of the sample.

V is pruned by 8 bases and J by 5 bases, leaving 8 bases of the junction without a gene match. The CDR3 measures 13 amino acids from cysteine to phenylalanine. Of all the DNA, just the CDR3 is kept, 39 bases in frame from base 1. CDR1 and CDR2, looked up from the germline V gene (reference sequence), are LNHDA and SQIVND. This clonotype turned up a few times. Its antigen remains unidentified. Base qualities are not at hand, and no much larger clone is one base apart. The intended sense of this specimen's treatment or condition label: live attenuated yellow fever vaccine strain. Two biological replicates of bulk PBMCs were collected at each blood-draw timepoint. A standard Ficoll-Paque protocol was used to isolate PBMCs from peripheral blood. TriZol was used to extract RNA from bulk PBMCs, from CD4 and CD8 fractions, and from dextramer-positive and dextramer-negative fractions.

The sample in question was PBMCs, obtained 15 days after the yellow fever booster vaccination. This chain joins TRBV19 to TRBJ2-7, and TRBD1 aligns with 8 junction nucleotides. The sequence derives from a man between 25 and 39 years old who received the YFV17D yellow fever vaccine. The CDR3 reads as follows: CASAYRGFHEQYF. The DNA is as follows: TGTGCCAGTGCTTACAGGGGGTTCCACGAGCAGTACTTC.